A single sample is the source of the 24 T cell receptor beta chains below, sequenced in a study of blood T cell repertoires in COVID-19. TCRdb keeps only in-frame clones here, not all; method: immunoSEQ multiplex PCR. This sample has around 99,000 clones, with 85% to 90% found just once. What was sequenced was peripheral blood. These receptors all stem from a human donor in a cohort sampled during active COVID-19.

The chain is built from TRBV3-1 (or the pseudogene TRBV3-2) and TRBJ1-2, with 7 positions matching TRBD1. Germline CDR1 and CDR2: LGHDT and YNNKEL (reference sequence). With 0 bases clipped from V and 8 bases from J, the junction kept 3 bases outside the gene matches. CDR3 length equals 13 residues. The CDR3 DNA reads as TGTGCCAGCAGCCAAGAACAGGGGAGAGGCTACACCTTC. Amino acid sequence: CASSQEQGRGYTF.

V and J are TRBV27 and TRBJ1-1; 8 nucleotides agree with TRBD1. This CDR3 is built from 16 residues. Looked up from germline, CDR1 is MNHEY and CDR2 is SMNVEV (reference sequence). V lost 1 base and J lost 2; bases outside the gene matches: 6. CDR3 region: CASSLYTGGGNTEAFF. In DNA, the CDR3 is TGTGCCAGCAGTTTATACACAGGGGGAGGAAACACTGAAGCTTTCTTT.

CDR3 region: CASSVVGQGEEQFF. The CDR3 DNA is TGTGCCAGCAGCGTAGTTGGACAGGGAGAGGAGCAGTTCTTC. The chain is built from TRBV9 and TRBJ2-1; 8 bases fit TRBD1. Per germline, CDR1 SGDLS and CDR2 YYNGEE. There are 14 residues in the CDR3. V shed 0 bases, J shed 10 bases, and the junction held 6 bases outside the gene matches.

CDR3 amino acids: CASSQMPGHYTGELFF. The CDR3 coding sequence is TGTGCCAGCAGCCAAATGCCGGGACACTACACCGGGGAGCTGTTTTTT. The chain combines TRBV27 with TRBJ2-2; weak D call: TRBD1 (6 bases). CDR1 and CDR2 from the germline V gene are MNHEY and SMNVEV (reference sequence). Trimming shortened V by 6 bases and J by 3 bases, and 17 bases separated the two germline ends. This CDR3 spans 16 amino acids.

V gene TRBV19 combines with J gene TRBJ1-4; 10 bases are a match to TRBD1. There are 16 residues in the CDR3. Germline loops: CDR1 LNHDA, CDR2 SQIVND (reference sequence). Germline trimming cut 4 bases from V and 12 bases from J; bases unmatched to any gene: 14. The CDR3 DNA reads as TGTGCCAGTAGTACTCCGGGACAGGGGAGTCGGTGGGAACTGTTTTTT. This encodes CASSTPGQGSRWELFF.

CDR3 DNA: TGTGCCAGCTCACCGAGAATTACAGGGGGCCTCAATGAAAAACTGTTTTTT. Protein: CASSPRITGGLNEKLFF. The chain couples TRBV18 to TRBJ1-4, with TRBD1 identical over 9 bases. There are 17 residues in the CDR3. Germline CDR1 and CDR2: KGHSH and LQKENI. V gave up 3 bases and J gave up 5 bases; unmatched junction bases: 10.

This chain uses TRBV5-4 with TRBJ1-6, with TRBD1 identical over 7 bases. The V and J ends lost 2 bases and 9 bases, in that order; junction bases with no gene match: 5. The CDR3 has 14 residues. The V gene's germline CDR1 is SGHNT and CDR2 YYREEE (reference sequence). As DNA, the CDR3 is TGTGCCAGCAGCTTAACAGGGGCAGCTTCACCCCTCCACTTT. This encodes CASSLTGAASPLHF.

The V call is TRBV7-9, the J call TRBJ1-2; weak D call: TRBD1 (6 bases). Trimming pared 1 base from V and 4 bases from J, leaving 10 bases between. Per germline, CDR1 SEHNR and CDR2 FQNEAQ (reference sequence). The CDR3 has 14 residues. CDR3 amino acids: CASSLETGVYGYTF. The CDR3 region has the DNA TGTGCCAGCAGCTTAGAGACAGGAGTCTATGGCTACACCTTC.

This clone was observed a handful of times. The chain carries TRBV5-4 and TRBJ2-1; 13 nucleotides match TRBD2. J lost 15 bases, V lost 4 bases, and 7 bases had no gene match. Looked up from germline, CDR1 is SGHNT and CDR2 is YYREEE (reference sequence). The CDR3 length is 13 residues. The CDR3 is CASSEGLAGIGFF. The CDR3 region has the DNA TGTGCCAGCAGCGAGGGACTAGCGGGAATAGGGTTCTTC.

This clone occurred once. The rearrangement links TRBV7-2 to TRBJ2-3, with 8 bases lining up with TRBD2. CDR1 SGHTA and CDR2 FQGNSA come from the germline V gene. The CDR3 covers 19 residues. V lost 5 bases, J lost 9 bases, and 25 bases stayed unmatched. The CDR3 loop reads CASSKKTSGLEFRFVTQYF. The CDR3 nucleotides are TGTGCCAGCAGCAAAAAAACCTCGGGACTAGAGTTTCGATTTGTGACGCAGTATTTT. The variable domain in full, completed from reference TRBV7-2 and TRBJ2-3, reads GAGVSQSPSNKVTEKGKDVELRCDPISGHTALYWYRQSLGQGLEFLIYFQGNSAPDKSGLPSDRFSAERTGGSVSTLTIQRTQQEDSAVYLCASSKKTSGLEFRFVTQYFGPGTRLTVL.

CDR3 in amino acids: CAIRSRSGTDTQYF. CDR3 coding DNA: TGTGCCATCAGGTCGCGGAGCGGCACAGATACGCAGTATTTT. The gene calls are TRBV10-3 and TRBJ2-3; D call uncertain. Germline CDR1 ENHRY, CDR2 SYGVKD. Trimming cost V 6 bases and J 1 base, with 11 bases left between them. This CDR3 region has 14 residues.

The chain couples TRBV28 to TRBJ2-7; tentatively, D is TRBD2 (5 bases). Germline V gives CDR1 MDHEN, CDR2 SYDVKM. The CDR3 is made up of 14 amino acids. Trimming stripped 4 bases from V and 12 bases from J, with 22 bases between. In DNA, the CDR3 is TGTGCCAGCAGTTGGACGAGGCCCCTAGCTACTTCGTACTTC. It encodes CASSWTRPLATSYF.

The rearrangement joins TRBV5-1 to TRBJ2-7; TRBD2 aligns across 13 bases. CDR3 length: 17 residues. Germline assignment: CDR1 SGHRS and CDR2 YFSETQ. With 2 bases clipped from V and 3 bases from J, the junction kept 8 bases outside the gene matches. CDR3 sequence (DNA): TGCGCCAGCAGCTTCTCCAGGACTAGCGGGAGCATCTACGAGCAGTACTTC. This encodes CASSFSRTSGSIYEQYF.

The genes are TRBV6-6 and TRBJ1-2; 7 bases match TRBD1. This CDR3 has 15 residues. Trimming took 6 bases from V and 4 from J; bases not matched to a gene: 11. Germline CDR1 is MNHNY and CDR2 is SVGAGI (reference sequence). The CDR3 DNA reads as TGTGCCAGCAGCCCCAGAACCGGGACAGTCTATGGCTACACCTTC. Translated, it gives CASSPRTGTVYGYTF.

This rearrangement joins TRBV5-6 to TRBJ2-1, with D uncertain. CDR1 and CDR2 (germline): SGHDT, YYEEEE. The CDR3 spans 13 residues. V gave up 0 bases and J gave up 8 bases, with 9 bases separating them. The CDR3 DNA reads as TGTGCCAGCAGCTTGGATCTCCGGTATGAGCAGTTCTTC. Protein sequence: CASSLDLRYEQFF.

V gene TRBV11-2 combines with J gene TRBJ2-5, with TRBD1 identical over 7 bases. V dropped 5 bases and J dropped 4; count of bases not matched to a gene: 7. This CDR3 has 14 amino acids. Per the germline V gene, CDR1 is SGHAT and CDR2 is FQNNGV. The chain's CDR3 is CASSPGQRRETQYF. The CDR3 DNA reads TGTGCCAGCAGCCCGGGACAGCGACGAGAGACCCAGTACTTC.

This chain links TRBV9 with TRBJ1-2; 9 positions agree with TRBD1. CDR1 and CDR2 from the germline V gene are SGDLS and YYNGEE. The CDR3 is made up of 16 amino acids. V was pared by 3 bases and J by 6 bases, with 12 bases of the junction left unmatched. DNA of the CDR3: TGTGCCAGCAGCGGGGGACAGGGCCCTCTATCCCATGGCTACACCTTC. This encodes CASSGGQGPLSHGYTF.

The CDR3 protein is CASHLGSSRTGELFF. The DNA for the CDR3 is TGTGCCAGCCACCTCGGGAGCTCGAGAACCGGGGAGCTGTTTTTT. The J gene is TRBJ2-2, the V gene TRBV6-5; D might be TRBD2 (6 bases). CDR3 size: 15 residues. CDR1 and CDR2 (germline): MNHEY, SVGAGI. V was cut by 8 bases and J by 5 bases, with 18 bases left in between.

The genes are TRBV29-1 and TRBJ2-7; D might be TRBD1 (6 bases). V was shortened by 3 bases and J by 3 bases, with 12 bases between the two germline ends. Per the germline V gene, CDR1 is SQVTM and CDR2 is ANQGSEA. The CDR3 totals 13 residues. The CDR3 DNA sequence: TGCAGCGTTGATACGGACAGTAACTACGAGCAGTACTTC. Its protein product is CSVDTDSNYEQYF.

This clone was seen only once. This sequence joins TRBV5-1 and TRBJ1-1; 7 bases map to TRBD1. The germline V gene encodes CDR1 SGHRS and CDR2 YFSETQ. This CDR3 spans 15 amino acids. The V segment lost 4 bases and the J segment 0 bases; nucleotides outside the gene matches: 6. The CDR3 region has the DNA TGCGCCAGCAGCCGGTGGGGACAGATGAACACTGAAGCTTTCTTT. It codes for CASSRWGQMNTEAFF.

This chain connects TRBV9 to TRBJ2-3; no firm D call. Germline V gene data show CDR1 as SGDLS and CDR2 as YYNGEE. V lost 3 bases and J lost 3, with 14 bases in between. The length of the CDR3 is 15 residues. CDR3 in amino acids: CASSGSPRVTDTQYF. The DNA of the CDR3 is TGTGCCAGCAGCGGGTCCCCCCGGGTGACAGATACGCAGTATTTT.

This chain connects TRBV21-1 to TRBJ1-2; whether TRBD1, the table's D call, matches the DNA was not checked. TRBV21-1 is designated a pseudogene. The CDR3 has 13 residues. The CDR3 nucleotides read TGTGCCAGCAGCAACGGCCAGGGCTATGGCTACACCTTC. Its protein product is CASSNGQGYGYTF.

The rearrangement links TRBV28 to TRBJ1-3; D is unresolved. Trimming cost V 7 bases and J 0 bases, with 13 bases left between them. The CDR3 spans 15 residues. Per germline, CDR1 MDHEN and CDR2 SYDVKM. CDR3 sequence (DNA): TGTGCCAGCACCCTACAGATTTTCTCTGGAAACACCATATATTTT. Amino acid sequence: CASTLQIFSGNTIYF. Combining the CDR3 with reference TRBV28 and TRBJ1-3 gives the whole variable domain DVKVTQSSRYLVKRTGEKVFLECVQDMDHENMFWYRQDPGLGLRLIYFSYDVKMKEKGDIPEGYSVSREKKERFSLILESASTNQTSMYLCASTLQIFSGNTIYFGEGSWLTVV.

The gene calls are TRBV7-2 and TRBJ2-5; 11 bases fit TRBD2. V lost 2 bases, J lost 4 bases, and 3 bases stayed unmatched. CDR3 size: 15 residues. Germline values: CDR1 SGHTA, CDR2 FQGNSA. For the CDR3, the DNA is TGTGCCAGCAGCTTAAGTGGACTAGCGGGAGAGACCCAGTACTTC. Translated, it gives CASSLSGLAGETQYF.